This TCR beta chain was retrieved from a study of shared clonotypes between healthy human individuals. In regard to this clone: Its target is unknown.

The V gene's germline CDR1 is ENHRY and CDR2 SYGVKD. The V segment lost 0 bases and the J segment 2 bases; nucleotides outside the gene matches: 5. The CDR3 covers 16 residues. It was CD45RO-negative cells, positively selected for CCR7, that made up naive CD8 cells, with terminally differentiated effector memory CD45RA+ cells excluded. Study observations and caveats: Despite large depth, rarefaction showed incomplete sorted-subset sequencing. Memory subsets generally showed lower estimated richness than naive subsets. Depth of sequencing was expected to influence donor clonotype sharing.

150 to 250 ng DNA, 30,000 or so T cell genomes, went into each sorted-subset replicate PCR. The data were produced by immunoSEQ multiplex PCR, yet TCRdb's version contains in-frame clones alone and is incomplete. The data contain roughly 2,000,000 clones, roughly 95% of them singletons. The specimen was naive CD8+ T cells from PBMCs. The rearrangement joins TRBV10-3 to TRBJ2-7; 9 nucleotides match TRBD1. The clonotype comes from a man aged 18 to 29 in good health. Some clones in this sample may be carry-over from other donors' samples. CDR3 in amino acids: CAISESGQGLTYEQYF. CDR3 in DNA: TGTGCCATCAGTGAGTCCGGACAGGGGTTGACCTACGAGCAGTACTTC.